What follows describes a single TCR beta chain. The CDR3 totals 13 residues. From germline, CDR1 is MNHNY and CDR2 SVGAGI (reference sequence). Trimming cost V 6 bases and J 3 bases, with 12 bases left between them. This sample is drawn from a study of cytomegalovirus exposure and HLA in healthy donors. A multiplex PCR was run with 60 Vbeta primers and 13 Jbeta primers. Produced via immunoSEQ multiplex PCR; TCRdb's table is partial and in-frame only. The table has about 150,000 clones, around nine tenths seen once. This chain connects TRBV6-6 to TRBJ2-7; no clear D. The origin of this receptor is a woman aged 18 to 35 in good health and CMV-seronegative. The sample taken for sequencing was PBMCs. CDR3 sequence reads: CASSLGGIYEQYF. CDR3 DNA sequence: TGTGCCAGCAGCCTAGGCGGAATCTACGAGCAGTACTTC.